The 22 T cell receptor beta chains reported below all come from one sample, sequenced in a study of blood T cell repertoires in COVID-19 (TCRdb year 2020). Library generation was performed with the immunoSEQ multiplex PCR assay. Here the immuneACCESS table is served through TCRdb, limited to in-frame sequences with V and J called. Missing clones are a known gap in these copies; in checked studies unresolved V genes cover under half, and the rest lacks a known reason. The sample records roughly 43,000 clones, about 83% of which are singletons. Roughly 47% of the sample goes to the ten largest clones. Sequenced: peripheral blood. These receptors were obtained from an elderly woman with acute or convalescent COVID-19.

The genes are TRBV6-5 and TRBJ2-5; D is possibly TRBD1 (5 bases). Germline CDR1 is MNHEY and CDR2 is SVGAGI. The CDR3 consists of 13 residues. V lost 6 bases and J lost 2, with 10 bases in between. The CDR3 spells CASRNRRQETQYF. For the CDR3, the DNA is TGTGCCAGCAGGAACAGGCGACAAGAGACCCAGTACTTC.

The chain recombines TRBV7-9 with TRBJ2-5, with TRBD1 identical over 8 bases. Germline V gene lookup returns CDR1 SEHNR and CDR2 FQNEAQ (reference sequence). Unmatched junction bases numbered 6, after V lost 1 base and J lost 5 bases. The CDR3 length is 15 residues. The CDR3, as DNA: TGTGCCAGCAGCTTAGAAGGGCAGGGGGCTGAGACCCAGTACTTC. Protein: CASSLEGQGAETQYF.

The genes are TRBV6-5 and TRBJ1-2; 9 nucleotides match TRBD1. CDR1 and CDR2 (germline): MNHEY, SVGAGI. This CDR3 is 15 amino acids long. The J segment lost 4 bases and the V segment lost 8 bases, leaving 11 bases of the junction unmatched. CDR3 bases: TGTGCCAGCGGTTCTTCCGGGACAGGGAGCTATGGCTACACCTTC. It specifies CASGSSGTGSYGYTF.

This chain uses TRBV6-4 with TRBJ1-2; 7 bases match TRBD1. Trimming took 6 bases from V and 4 from J; bases not matched to a gene: 8. Germline V gene data show CDR1 as MRHNA and CDR2 as SNTAGT. CDR3 length equals 14 residues. The CDR3 nucleotides read TGTGCCAGCAGCCCGTCGACAGGGCGCTATGGCTACACCTTC. This translates into CASSPSTGRYGYTF.

The chain recombines TRBV30 with TRBJ1-1; TRBD1 aligns across 9 bases. The ends lost 4 bases at V and 1 base at J; junction bases unmatched: 4. The germline CDR1 and CDR2 sequences are GTSNPN and SVGIG (reference sequence). This CDR3 region has 14 residues. Here the CDR3 reads CAWNRGLKNTEAFF. CDR3 nucleotide sequence: TGTGCCTGGAACAGGGGGCTGAAGAACACTGAAGCTTTCTTT.

This clone appeared a few times. The rearrangement joins TRBV3-1 (or the pseudogene TRBV3-2) to TRBJ1-1; D unclear. Trimming left V 1 base short and J 11 bases short, with 14 bases between. Germline assignment: CDR1 LGHDT and CDR2 YNNKEL (reference sequence). The length of the CDR3 is 13 residues. The CDR3 DNA reads as TGTGCCAGCAGCCAAGTGGTCCGGGGTAGGGCTTTCTTT. This gives the protein CASSQVVRGRAFF.

This clone was counted a few times. This chain's CDR3 is CASSLNSGGAGETQYF. In DNA form, the CDR3 reads TGTGCCAGCAGTTTAAATAGCGGGGGGGCCGGGGAGACCCAGTACTTC. The chain joins TRBV6-5 to TRBJ2-5, with 11 bases fitting TRBD2. CDR1 is MNHEY, CDR2 SVGAGI, per germline. J lost 5 bases, V lost 4 bases, and 9 bases had no gene match. This CDR3 region has 16 residues.

The chain couples TRBV11-3 to TRBJ2-1, with 10 positions matching TRBD2. Looked up from germline, CDR1 is SGHNT and CDR2 is YENEEA. Trimming took 5 bases from V and 9 from J; bases not matched to a gene: 13. There are 16 residues in the CDR3. As DNA, the CDR3 is TGTGCCAGCAGCCACAGCGGGGGGGCGGTCAACAGTGAGCAGTTCTTC. Its protein is CASSHSGGAVNSEQFF.

The rearrangement joins TRBV19 to TRBJ1-6; tentatively, D is TRBD1 (5 bases). In germline, CDR1 is LNHDA, CDR2 SQIVND (reference sequence). The CDR3 spans 16 residues. Trimming shortened V by 0 bases and J by 6 bases, and 12 bases separated the two germline ends. This chain's CDR3 is CASSIERGVINSPLHF. CDR3 nucleotides: TGTGCCAGTAGTATAGAACGGGGGGTTATTAATTCACCCCTCCACTTT.

V is TRBV7-9 and J is TRBJ2-3, with D uncertain. The V gene's germline CDR1 is SEHNR and CDR2 FQNEAQ (reference sequence). The CDR3 has 14 residues. V lost 5 bases, J lost 1 base, and 10 bases lay in between. CDR3 sequence reads: CASSPTSGTDTQYF. The CDR3, as DNA: TGTGCCAGCAGCCCTACCTCGGGCACAGATACGCAGTATTTT.

The J gene is TRBJ2-4, the V gene TRBV7-9; D call uncertain. This CDR3 contains 16 residues. In germline, CDR1 is SEHNR, CDR2 FQNEAQ (reference sequence). The V end was cut by 1 base, the J end by 0 bases, with 10 bases between. The CDR3 DNA sequence: TGTGCCAGCAGCTTAGGATCAGGTCTAGCCAAAAACATTCAGTACTTC. Translated, it gives CASSLGSGLAKNIQYF.

The rearrangement joins TRBV19 to TRBJ2-7, with 8 nucleotides matching TRBD2. The CDR3 has 12 residues. Germline CDR1 and CDR2: LNHDA and SQIVND (reference sequence). With 6 bases clipped from V and 4 bases from J, the junction kept 2 bases outside the gene matches. CDR3 sequence reads: CASSPGGYEQYF. The DNA of the CDR3 is TGTGCCAGTAGCCCGGGGGGGTACGAGCAGTACTTC.

The genes are TRBV7-9 and TRBJ2-6; possibly TRBD1 for D (6 bases). The germline V gene encodes CDR1 SEHNR and CDR2 FQNEAQ (reference sequence). The CDR3 is made up of 15 amino acids. Trimming took 5 bases from V and 2 from J, leaving 10 bases between them. This chain's CDR3 is CASSKQGAGANVLTF. The CDR3 coding sequence is TGTGCCAGCAGCAAACAGGGAGCTGGGGCCAACGTCCTGACTTTC.

V gene TRBV7-2 combines with J gene TRBJ1-5; TRBD1 might be the D (6 bases). The V gene's germline CDR1 is SGHTA and CDR2 FQGNSA. The CDR3 spans 15 residues. V was shortened by 2 bases and J by 7 bases, with 15 bases between the two germline ends. CDR3 bases: TGTGCCAGCAGCTTAACGGGGGGCTTTGGACAGCCCCAGCATTTT. This translates into CASSLTGGFGQPQHF. The entire variable domain, with the rest obtained from reference TRBV7-2 and TRBJ1-5, is as follows: GAGVSQSPSNKVTEKGKDVELRCDPISGHTALYWYRQSLGQGLEFLIYFQGNSAPDKSGLPSDRFSAERTGGSVSTLTIQRTQQEDSAVYLCASSLTGGFGQPQHFGDGTRLSIL.

The chain couples TRBV12-3 or TRBV12-4 to TRBJ1-3; D is unclear. This CDR3 has 12 amino acids. The ends were cut back, 6 bases at V and 4 bases at J, with 7 bases in the middle. The CDR3, as DNA: TGTGCCAGCAGGCCACAGGGAAACACCATATATTTT. Amino acids: CASRPQGNTIYF.

V gene TRBV11-1 combines with J gene TRBJ2-2; 12 positions match TRBD2. The CDR3 has 16 residues. V trimming: 1 base; J trimming: 4 bases; junction bases outside the gene matches: 1. Germline V gene lookup returns CDR1 SGHAT and CDR2 FQDESV (reference sequence). CDR3 sequence: CASSLVGLAGTGELFF. For the CDR3, the DNA is TGTGCCAGCAGCTTAGTGGGACTAGCGGGCACCGGGGAGCTGTTTTTT.

The rearrangement joins TRBV5-5 to TRBJ1-5; D possibly corresponds to TRBD1 (6 bases). The CDR3 runs to 14 residues. The germline V gene has CDR1 SGHKS and CDR2 YYEKEE (reference sequence). Trimming took off 3 bases at V and 0 bases at J, with 7 bases between the two ends. The chain's CDR3 is CASSWDNSNQPQHF. The CDR3 DNA reads as TGTGCCAGCAGCTGGGACAATAGCAATCAGCCCCAGCATTTT.

The chain combines TRBV6-5 with TRBJ2-3; TRBD1 agrees at 7 bases. In germline, CDR1 is MNHEY, CDR2 SVGAGI. The CDR3 runs to 14 residues. The V and J ends lost 6 bases and 0 bases, in that order; junction bases with no gene match: 3. DNA for the CDR3: TGTGCCAGCAGACGGGACAGCAGCACAGATACGCAGTATTTT. It encodes CASRRDSSTDTQYF.

The chain joins TRBV5-1 to TRBJ2-1; TRBD2 agrees at 14 bases. The CDR3 is made up of 15 amino acids. V shed 0 bases and J 7 bases; nucleotides not matched to a gene: 0. Germline lookup yields CDR1 SGHRS and CDR2 YFSETQ. This CDR3 is CASSLGLAGGNEQFF. DNA for the CDR3: TGCGCCAGCAGCTTGGGACTAGCGGGGGGGAATGAGCAGTTCTTC.

The rearrangement joins TRBV10-3 to TRBJ1-1; tentative D call: TRBD1 (6 bases). Trimming stripped 2 bases from V and 4 bases from J, with 17 bases between. The length of the CDR3 is 16 residues. In germline, CDR1 is ENHRY, CDR2 SYGVKD. The CDR3 DNA follows: TGTGCCATCAGTGAGGAGGGGGGGGCCTTGGGCACTGAAGCTTTCTTT. Its protein is CAISEEGGALGTEAFF.

The chain uses TRBV5-8 and TRBJ1-6; 7 nucleotides align to TRBD1. Germline V gene lookup returns CDR1 SGHTS and CDR2 YDEGEE. The CDR3 contains 13 residues. The V segment lost 2 bases and the J segment 7 bases; nucleotides outside the gene matches: 0. Here the CDR3 DNA reads TGTGCCAGCAGCTTCAGGGGGAATTCACCCCTCCACTTT. Its protein is CASSFRGNSPLHF.

The chain uses TRBV10-3 and TRBJ2-2; no clear D gene. The V gene lost 3 bases and the J gene lost 6 bases, with 8 bases spanning the gap. This CDR3 spans 13 amino acids. Germline CDR1 and CDR2: ENHRY and SYGVKD. CDR3 region: CAISDMTSGELFF. CDR3 coding DNA: TGTGCCATCAGTGACATGACTTCCGGGGAGCTGTTTTTT.